The 29 T cell receptor beta chains in this list originate from one sample, sequenced in a study of T cells in Graves' hyperthyroidism and ophthalmopathy. Template material for amplifying TCR beta CDR3 regions consisted of RNA transcripts. HTBI primers were employed in a first-round RT-PCR of the TCR CDR3. TCRdb called the multiplex PCR reads again in MiXCR, with one record for every CDR3 protein. The sample has roughly 700,000 distinct CDR3 sequences; about 15% are singletons. The material sequenced was blood. These receptors came from a woman younger than 35 with Graves' hyperthyroidism.

This clonotype occurred many times. This chain links TRBV2 with TRBJ2-7, with D unresolved. This CDR3 spans 12 amino acids. The ends were cut back, 6 bases at V and 3 bases at J, with 9 bases in the middle. Germline V gives CDR1 SNHLY, CDR2 FYNNEI. For the CDR3, the DNA is TGTGCCAGCAGGATCGCTAGCTACGAGCAGTACTTC. Amino acid sequence: CASRIASYEQYF.

This clonotype was observed at least ten times. The chain recombines TRBV7-9 with TRBJ1-1, with TRBD1 matching over 7 bases. CDR1 and CDR2 from the germline V gene are SEHNR and FQNEAQ (reference sequence). The V segment lost 5 bases and the J segment 8 bases; nucleotides outside the gene matches: 5. The CDR3 has 12 amino acids. The CDR3 DNA reads as TGTGCCAGCAGCCCAACACAGGGGGAAGCTTTCTTT. It yields the protein CASSPTQGEAFF.

This clonotype was picked up many times. V usage is TRBV20-1 and J usage is TRBJ1-5; perhaps TRBD1 as D (5 bases). Trimming shortened V by 6 bases and J by 1 base, and 16 bases separated the two germline ends. CDR1 is DFQATT and CDR2 is SNEGSKA in the germline V gene (reference sequence). This CDR3 region has 15 residues. The CDR3: CSARTARGSNQPQHF. CDR3 sequence (DNA): TGCAGTGCCAGAACAGCCCGGGGGAGCAATCAGCCCCAGCATTTT.

This chain uses TRBV7-9 with TRBJ2-7; no firm D call. The CDR3 is 14 residues long. Germline V gives CDR1 SEHNR, CDR2 FQNEAQ (reference sequence). Trimming shortened V by 5 bases and J by 5 bases, and 16 bases separated the two germline ends. Here the CDR3 reads CASSLDTRINEQYF. The CDR3 DNA follows: TGTGCCAGCAGCCTAGATACGCGGATCAACGAGCAGTACTTC.

This clonotype was seen more than once but under ten times. One base away lies a much larger clone, so this may be a sequencing read error. The chain recombines TRBV27 with TRBJ2-1; TRBD2 matches at 8 bases. CDR3 size: 14 residues. Germline values: CDR1 MNHEY, CDR2 SMNVEV (reference sequence). The CDR3 reads CTSSPSGRNNEQFF. The CDR3 DNA reads TGTACCAGCAGCCCGAGCGGGAGAAACAATGAGCAGTTCTTC.

The table lists this clonotype with a few counts. The rearrangement joins TRBV29-1 to TRBJ2-5; D might be TRBD2 (6 bases). CDR3 length: 12 residues. V lost 3 bases and J lost 4, with 9 bases in between. CDR1 and CDR2 from the germline V gene are SQVTM and ANQGSEA. The CDR3 sequence is CSVDLEGETQYF. As DNA, the CDR3 is TGCAGCGTTGATCTGGAGGGAGAGACCCAGTACTTC.

In this sample, this clonotype turned up a few times. The chain joins TRBV19 to TRBJ2-2, with D perhaps assigned TRBD1 or TRBD2 (5 bases each). This CDR3 has 15 residues. Germline V gene lookup returns CDR1 LNHDA and CDR2 SQIVND (reference sequence). Trimming took 7 bases from V and 0 from J, leaving 12 bases between them. CDR3 coding DNA: TGTGCCAGTACCAAGGGGACGGCGAACACCGGGGAGCTGTTTTTT. This gives the protein CASTKGTANTGELFF.

Comment on this clonotype: One base away lies a much larger clone, so this may be a sequencing read error. This chain uses TRBV3-1 with TRBJ2-1, with TRBD2 matching 8 bases. The CDR3 is 15 amino acids. The germline CDR1 and CDR2 sequences are LGHDT and YNNKEL (reference sequence). The CDR3 DNA reads as TGTGCCAGCAGCTTCCGGACTAGCTGGGACAATGGGCAGTTCTTC. Translating gives CASSFRTSWDNGQFF.

Points on this clonotype: A read error may explain this, as a much larger clone is one base away. The chain combines TRBV20-1 with TRBJ2-7; 9 nucleotides line up with TRBD1. The DNA end is more similar to TRBJ2-1, so the J call may be wrong. Germline V gene data show CDR1 as DFQATT and CDR2 as SNEGSKA (reference sequence). The length of the CDR3 is 15 residues. The CDR3 nucleotides read TGCAGTGTTTCGCCGGGGACAGGGTTAACATACGAGCAGTTCTTC. It codes for CSVSPGTGLTYEQFF.

This sequence joins TRBV11-2 and TRBJ2-5; TRBD2 aligns across 8 bases. CDR1 and CDR2 from the germline V gene are SGHAT and FQNNGV. The CDR3 loop spans 15 amino acids. V was pared by 6 bases and J by 4 bases, with 10 bases of the junction left unmatched. The CDR3 here is CASSPFSGGAETQYF. CDR3 bases: TGTGCCAGCAGTCCCTTCTCGGGAGGGGCAGAGACCCAGTACTTC.

This clonotype was recorded at least ten times. The chain has TRBV27 and TRBJ2-7; 7 bases match TRBD2. Germline CDR1 MNHEY, CDR2 SMNVEV (reference sequence). After removal of 2 bases from V and 6 bases from J, the junction contained 7 bases not matched to a gene. CDR3 length: 14 residues. The CDR3 DNA reads as TGTGCCAGCAGTTTAGTCGGGAGGCCCTCCGAGCAGTACTTC. Its translation is CASSLVGRPSEQYF.

This clonotype occurred many times. The chain links TRBV11-2 to TRBJ2-7; no clear D. V was cut by 0 bases and J by 2 bases, with 5 bases left in between. Per germline, CDR1 SGHAT and CDR2 FQNNGV. The CDR3 covers 13 residues. The CDR3 region is CASSLEAAYEQYF. The CDR3, as DNA: TGTGCCAGCAGCTTAGAGGCGGCCTACGAGCAGTACTTC.

This clonotype was seen ten or more times. V gene TRBV11-2 combines with J gene TRBJ2-7, with D maybe TRBD2 (5 bases). CDR1 SGHAT and CDR2 FQNNGV come from the germline V gene. CDR3 length: 15 residues. V lost 5 bases to trimming and J lost 6 bases, with 20 bases between them. This CDR3 is CASSRTGSAGSEQYF. CDR3 DNA sequence: TGTGCCAGCAGCCGGACCGGGTCTGCGGGCTCCGAGCAGTACTTC.

The chain combines TRBV6-9 with TRBJ1-1; D unresolved. V was pared by 3 bases and J by 6 bases, with 8 bases between. Per germline, CDR1 MNHGY and CDR2 SVAAGI. This CDR3 contains 12 residues. The CDR3 DNA is TGTGCCAGCAGTTACGTGGCAGCTGAAGCTTTCTTT. It translates to CASSYVAAEAFF.

This clonotype was detected a few times. CDR3 sequence: CASSFRGTGQNEQFF. The CDR3 coding sequence is TGTGCCAGCAGTTTTCGTGGGACAGGGCAAAATGAGCAGTTCTTC. The J gene is TRBJ2-1, the V gene TRBV12-3 or TRBV12-4; 9 bases line up with TRBD1. The CDR3 is 15 residues long. J gave up 7 bases and V 3 bases, and 7 bases lay outside the gene matches.

This clonotype was observed a few times. The CDR3 here is CASSPSQASYGYTF. Written as DNA, the CDR3 is TGTGCCAGCTCACCGTCTCAGGCCTCCTATGGCTACACCTTC. The chain links TRBV18 to TRBJ1-2, with D unclear. With 3 bases removed from V and 4 bases from J, the gap between germline ends came to 12 bases. CDR1 is KGHSH and CDR2 is LQKENI in the germline V gene. This CDR3 comprises 14 residues.

This clonotype appeared a few times. This may arise from a read error, as a much more abundant clone is one base away. This CDR3 reads CASSLPRSPGQYF. CDR3 nucleotides: TGTGCCAGCAGCTTACCTCGGTCACCCGGGCAGTACTTC. The V call is TRBV7-2, the J call TRBJ2-7; D not resolved. CDR1 and CDR2 from the germline V gene are SGHTA and FQGNSA. CDR3 size: 13 residues. Trimming pared 2 bases from V and 9 bases from J, leaving 14 bases between. Full variable domain (outside the CDR3, taken from reference TRBV7-2 and TRBJ2-7): GAGVSQSPSNKVTEKGKDVELRCDPISGHTALYWYRQSLGQGLEFLIYFQGNSAPDKSGLPSDRFSAERTGGSVSTLTIQRTQQEDSAVYLCASSLPRSPGQYFGPGTRLTVT.

In DNA form, the CDR3 reads TGTGCCAGCAGCTCCGGGACAGGGGCCTTGAAACTGTTTTTT. It is translated as CASSSGTGALKLFF. The rearrangement joins TRBV11-1 to TRBJ1-4; TRBD1 matches 10 bases. Germline CDR1 is SGHAT and CDR2 is FQDESV (reference sequence). This CDR3 spans 14 amino acids. With 4 bases clipped from V and 11 bases from J, the junction kept 7 bases outside the gene matches.

This chain uses TRBV13 with TRBJ2-2; D gene unclear. The CDR3 is 14 residues long. The V gene lost 0 bases and the J gene lost 5 bases, with 7 bases spanning the gap. In germline, CDR1 is PRHDT, CDR2 FYEKMQ (reference sequence). The CDR3 bases are TGTGCCAGCAGCTTAGGCCCGCCTACCGGGGAGCTGTTTTTT. Protein product: CASSLGPPTGELFF.

This clonotype was detected many times. The rearrangement joins TRBV11-2 to TRBJ2-4; D may be TRBD1 (5 bases). This CDR3 spans 12 amino acids. The germline V gene encodes CDR1 SGHAT and CDR2 FQNNGV. Trimming took 5 bases from V and 9 from J, leaving 11 bases between them. CDR3 sequence reads: CASSRQGGIQYF. CDR3 nucleotides: TGTGCCAGCAGCCGGCAGGGTGGCATTCAGTACTTC.

This clonotype was seen repeatedly, ten times or more. The CDR3, as DNA: TGTGCCAGCAGACATATTAACCGGGACAGGGGAAAGAACACTGAAGCTTTCTTT. Protein product: CASRHINRDRGKNTEAFF. The J gene is TRBJ1-1, the V gene TRBV11-2; TRBD1 aligns across 10 bases. J lost 1 base, V lost 6 bases, and 14 bases had no gene match. Germline values: CDR1 SGHAT, CDR2 FQNNGV. The CDR3 has 18 residues.

This chain joins TRBV20-1 and TRBJ2-1, with D uncertain. V lost 3 bases and J lost 0, with 12 bases in between. The germline CDR1 and CDR2 sequences are DFQATT and SNEGSKA (reference sequence). The CDR3 extends over 15 amino acids. CDR3 protein: CSASRASGSYNEQFF. Here the CDR3 DNA reads TGCAGTGCTAGTAGGGCTTCTGGCTCCTACAATGAGCAGTTCTTC.

The J gene is TRBJ2-7, the V gene TRBV5-1; 7 bases fit TRBD2. Germline assignment: CDR1 SGHRS and CDR2 YFSETQ. The trim removed 1 base at V and 7 bases at J, leaving 11 bases unmatched. The CDR3 contains 15 residues. CDR3 nucleotide sequence: TGCGCCAGCAGCTTGCAAGCGGGGATTACGACAGAGCAGTACTTC. This gives the protein CASSLQAGITTEQYF.

The chain recombines TRBV19 with TRBJ2-3; 7 nucleotides align to TRBD2. The CDR3 has 15 residues. Germline V CDR1 and CDR2: LNHDA, SQIVND (reference sequence). V was clipped by 10 bases and J by 4 bases; unmatched bases: 14. The CDR3 nucleotides are TGTGCCACCGCGCCCCGCGGGACTACTTCAGATACGCAGTATTTT. Amino acids: CATAPRGTTSDTQYF.

V and J are TRBV7-9 and TRBJ2-1; tentatively, D is TRBD2 (5 bases). CDR3 length: 14 amino acids. V was trimmed by 1 base and J by 9 bases, leaving 13 bases between them. Germline V gene lookup returns CDR1 SEHNR and CDR2 FQNEAQ (reference sequence). The CDR3 region has the DNA TGTGCCAGCAGCTTAGTGGACTGGGCTGGTGAGCAGTTCTTC. It encodes CASSLVDWAGEQFF. Looking up the rest from reference TRBV7-9 and TRBJ2-1 gives the full variable domain: DTGVSQNPRHKITKRGQNVTFRCDPISEHNRLYWYRQTLGQGPEFLTYFQNEAQLEKSRLLSDRFSAERPKGSFSTLEIQRTEQGDSAMYLCASSLVDWAGEQFFGPGTRLTVL.

This clonotype was detected a few times. This rearrangement joins TRBV5-5 to TRBJ1-1; D ambiguous. Germline V gene lookup returns CDR1 SGHKS and CDR2 YYEKEE (reference sequence). V was shortened by 2 bases and J by 1 base, with 9 bases between the two germline ends. The CDR3 extends over 14 amino acids. In DNA form, the CDR3 reads TGTGCCAGCAGCTTCTTGTTAGCGAACACTGAAGCTTTCTTT. This sequence encodes CASSFLLANTEAFF.

This clonotype was counted a few times. The chain couples TRBV24-1 to TRBJ1-2, with unresolved D. Trimming cost V 7 bases and J 5 bases, with 13 bases left between them. The CDR3 covers 13 residues. The germline CDR1 and CDR2 sequences are KGHDR and SFDVKD. CDR3 amino acids: CATSPGAYYGYTF. The CDR3 DNA reads TGTGCCACCAGCCCGGGAGCTTATTATGGCTACACCTTC.

Only a few counts were recorded for this clonotype. This sequence joins TRBV12-3 or TRBV12-4 and TRBJ2-2; perhaps TRBD2 as D (5 bases). This CDR3 has 13 residues. The V end lost 5 bases, the J end lost 8 bases, and 12 bases lay between the germline ends. CDR3 loop: CASSPPSGGELFF. CDR3 bases: TGTGCCAGCAGTCCCCCGTCGGGGGGGGAGCTGTTTTTT.

This clonotype appeared a few times. One end of the junction is discordant with germline, which a read error may explain. The V and J genes are TRBV6-9 and TRBJ1-4; D is unresolved. Germline loops: CDR1 MNHGY, CDR2 SVAAGI. This CDR3 spans 14 amino acids. The CDR3 reads CASSVGRNNEKLFF. The CDR3 DNA follows: TGCGCCAGCAGTGTCGGACGGAATAATGAAAAACTGTTTTTT.